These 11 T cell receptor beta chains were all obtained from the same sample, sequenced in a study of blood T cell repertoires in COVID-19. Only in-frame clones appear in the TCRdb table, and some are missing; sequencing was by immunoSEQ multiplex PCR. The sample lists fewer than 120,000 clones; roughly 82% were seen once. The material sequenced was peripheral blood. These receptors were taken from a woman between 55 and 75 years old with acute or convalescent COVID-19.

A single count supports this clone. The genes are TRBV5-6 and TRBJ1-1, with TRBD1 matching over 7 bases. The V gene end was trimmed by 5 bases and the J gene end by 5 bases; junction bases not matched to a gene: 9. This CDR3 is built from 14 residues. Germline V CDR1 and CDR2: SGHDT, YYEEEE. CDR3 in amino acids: CASRYRGLGTEAFF. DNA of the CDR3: TGTGCCAGCAGATACAGGGGCCTCGGGACTGAAGCTTTCTTT.

This CDR3 reads CASSLPGGSNEKLFF. CDR3 DNA sequence: TGTGCCAGCAGCCTCCCGGGAGGTTCCAATGAAAAACTGTTTTTT. J is TRBJ1-4 and V is TRBV3-1 (or the pseudogene TRBV3-2); no definite D call. Germline V gene sequence: CDR1 LGHDT, CDR2 YNNKEL (reference sequence). The germline V and J ends were trimmed by 4 bases and 5 bases, with 14 bases remaining between them. The CDR3 is made up of 15 amino acids.

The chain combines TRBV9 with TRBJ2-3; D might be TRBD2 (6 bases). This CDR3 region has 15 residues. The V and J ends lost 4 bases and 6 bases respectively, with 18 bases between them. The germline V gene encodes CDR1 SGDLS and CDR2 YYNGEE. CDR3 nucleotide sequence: TGTGCCAGCAGCACCAATCCCGGAGGGGCCGATACGCAGTATTTT. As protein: CASSTNPGGADTQYF.

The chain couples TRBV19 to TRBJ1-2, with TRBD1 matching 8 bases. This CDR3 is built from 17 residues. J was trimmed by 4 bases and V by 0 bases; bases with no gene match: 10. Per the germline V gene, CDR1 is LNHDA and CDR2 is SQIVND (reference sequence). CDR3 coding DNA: TGTGCCAGTAGTATAGATCTGACAGGGGTATTTGGCTATGGCTACACCTTC. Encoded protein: CASSIDLTGVFGYGYTF.

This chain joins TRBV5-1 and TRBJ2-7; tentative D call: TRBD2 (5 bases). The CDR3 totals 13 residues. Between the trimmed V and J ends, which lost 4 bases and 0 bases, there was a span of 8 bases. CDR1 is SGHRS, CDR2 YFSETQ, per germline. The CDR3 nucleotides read TGCGCCAGCAGCCCGGGGAACTCCTACGAGCAGTACTTC. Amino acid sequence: CASSPGNSYEQYF. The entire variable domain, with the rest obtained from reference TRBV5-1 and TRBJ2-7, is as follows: KAGVTQTPRYLIKTRGQQVTLSCSPISGHRSVSWYQQTPGQGLQFLFEYFSETQRNKGNFPGRFSGRQFSNSRSEMNVSTLELGDSALYLCASSPGNSYEQYFGPGTRLTVT.

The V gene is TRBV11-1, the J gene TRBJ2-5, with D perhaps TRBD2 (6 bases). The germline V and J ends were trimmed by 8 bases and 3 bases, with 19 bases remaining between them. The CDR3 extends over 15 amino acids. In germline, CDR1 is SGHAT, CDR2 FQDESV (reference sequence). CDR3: CASRLSGGVEETQYF. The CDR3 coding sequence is TGTGCCAGCCGCCTATCAGGAGGGGTTGAAGAGACCCAGTACTTC.

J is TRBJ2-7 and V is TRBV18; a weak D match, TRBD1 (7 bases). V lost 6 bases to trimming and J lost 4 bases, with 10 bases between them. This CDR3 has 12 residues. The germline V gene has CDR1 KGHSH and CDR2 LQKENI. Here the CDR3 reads CASSQGGYEQYF. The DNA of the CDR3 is TGTGCCAGCTCGCAGGGGGGTTACGAGCAGTACTTC. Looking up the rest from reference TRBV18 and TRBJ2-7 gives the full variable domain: NAGVMQNPRHLVRRRGQEARLRCSPMKGHSHVYWYRQLPEEGLKFMVYLQKENIIDESGMPKERFSAEFPKEGPSILRIQQVVRGDSAAYFCASSQGGYEQYFGPGTRLTVT.

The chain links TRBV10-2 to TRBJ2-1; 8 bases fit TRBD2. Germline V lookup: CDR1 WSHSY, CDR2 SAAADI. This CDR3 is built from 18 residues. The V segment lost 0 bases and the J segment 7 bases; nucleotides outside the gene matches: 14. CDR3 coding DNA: TGCGCCAGCAGTGAGTCATTACCGGGACTAGGGGTAGGAAATGAGCAGTTCTTC. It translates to CASSESLPGLGVGNEQFF.

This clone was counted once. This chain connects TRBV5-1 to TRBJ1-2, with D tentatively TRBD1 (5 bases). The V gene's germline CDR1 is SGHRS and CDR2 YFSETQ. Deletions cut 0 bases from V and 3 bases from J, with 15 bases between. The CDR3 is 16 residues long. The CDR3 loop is CASSLELGGSYYGYTF. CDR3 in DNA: TGCGCCAGCAGCTTGGAGTTGGGGGGGAGTTACTATGGCTACACCTTC.

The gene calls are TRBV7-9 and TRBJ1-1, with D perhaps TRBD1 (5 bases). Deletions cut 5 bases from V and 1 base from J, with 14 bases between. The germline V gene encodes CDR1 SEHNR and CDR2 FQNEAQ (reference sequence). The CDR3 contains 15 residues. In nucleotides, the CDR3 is TGTGCCAGCAGCCCATACCAGGGCGCGAACACTGAAGCTTTCTTT. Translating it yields CASSPYQGANTEAFF.

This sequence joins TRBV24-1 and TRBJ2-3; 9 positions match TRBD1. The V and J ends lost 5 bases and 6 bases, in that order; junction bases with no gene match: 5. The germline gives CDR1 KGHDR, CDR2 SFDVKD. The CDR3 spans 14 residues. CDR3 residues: CATSVTGGFDTQYF. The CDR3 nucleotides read TGTGCCACCAGTGTCACAGGGGGCTTTGATACGCAGTATTTT.